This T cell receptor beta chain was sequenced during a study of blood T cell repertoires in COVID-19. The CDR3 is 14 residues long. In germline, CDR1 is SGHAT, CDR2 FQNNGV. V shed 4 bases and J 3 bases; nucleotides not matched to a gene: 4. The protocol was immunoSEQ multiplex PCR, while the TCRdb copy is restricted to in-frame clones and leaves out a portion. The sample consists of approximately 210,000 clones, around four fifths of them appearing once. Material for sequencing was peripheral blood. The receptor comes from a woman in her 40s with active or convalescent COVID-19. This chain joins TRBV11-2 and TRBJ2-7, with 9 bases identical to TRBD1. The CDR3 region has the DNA TGTGCCAGCAGCTCCGGGACAGGGATCTACGAGCAGTACTTC. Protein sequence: CASSSGTGIYEQYF.